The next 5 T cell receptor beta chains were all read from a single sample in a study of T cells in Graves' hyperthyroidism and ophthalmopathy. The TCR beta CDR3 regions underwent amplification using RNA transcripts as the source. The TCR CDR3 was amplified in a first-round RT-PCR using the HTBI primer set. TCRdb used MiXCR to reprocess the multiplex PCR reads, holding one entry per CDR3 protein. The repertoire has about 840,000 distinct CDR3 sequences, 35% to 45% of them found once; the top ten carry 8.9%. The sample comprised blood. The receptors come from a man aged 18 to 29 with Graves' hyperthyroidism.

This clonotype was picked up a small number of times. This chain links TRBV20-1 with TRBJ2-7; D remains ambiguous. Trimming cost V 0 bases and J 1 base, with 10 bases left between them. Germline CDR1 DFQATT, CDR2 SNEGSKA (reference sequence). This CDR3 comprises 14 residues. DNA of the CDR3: TGCAGTGCTAGAGAGCCGGTAGTTTCCTACGAGCAGTACTTC. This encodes CSAREPVVSYEQYF.

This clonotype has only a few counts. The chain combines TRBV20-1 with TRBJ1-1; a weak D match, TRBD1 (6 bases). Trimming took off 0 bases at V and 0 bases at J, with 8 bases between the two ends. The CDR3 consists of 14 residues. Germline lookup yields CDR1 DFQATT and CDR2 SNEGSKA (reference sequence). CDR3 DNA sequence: TGCAGTGCTAGAGACAGGGGATTGAACACTGAAGCTTTCTTT. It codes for CSARDRGLNTEAFF.

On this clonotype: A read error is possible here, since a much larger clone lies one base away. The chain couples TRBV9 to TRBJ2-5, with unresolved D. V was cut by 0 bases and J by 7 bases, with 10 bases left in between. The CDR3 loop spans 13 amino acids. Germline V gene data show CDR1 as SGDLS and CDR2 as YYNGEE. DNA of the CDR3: TGTGCCAGCAGCGTAGAGGTATGGGGGACCCAGTACTTC. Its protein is CASSVEVWGTQYF.

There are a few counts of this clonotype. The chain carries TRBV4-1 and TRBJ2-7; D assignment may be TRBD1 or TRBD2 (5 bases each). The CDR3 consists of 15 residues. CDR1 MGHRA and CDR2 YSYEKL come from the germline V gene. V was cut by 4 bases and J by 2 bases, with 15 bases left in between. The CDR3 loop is CASSLTGTGAYEQYF. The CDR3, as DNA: TGCGCCAGCAGCCTCACCGGGACGGGCGCCTACGAGCAGTACTTC.

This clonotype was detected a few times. In DNA form, the CDR3 reads TGTGCCAGCCGGACGGATTCAAACTATGGCTACACCTTC. It codes for CASRTDSNYGYTF. V usage is TRBV6-5 and J usage is TRBJ1-2; no reliable D call. V was trimmed by 8 bases and J by 2 bases, leaving 12 bases between them. Germline CDR1 and CDR2: MNHEY and SVGAGI. The CDR3 sequence is 13 residues long.